This entry describes one T cell receptor beta chain. The Seattle patients, enrolled during active infection, were followed longitudinally. Per germline, CDR1 SNHLY and CDR2 FYNNEI. The CDR3 has 12 residues. Trimming left V 7 bases short and J 12 bases short, with 16 bases between. The data stem from a study of blood T cell repertoires in COVID-19. Study information: The samples span acute and convalescent COVID-19 from the United States, Italy and Spain. PBMCs, B-cell-depleted T cells, or T cells provided the cDNA or gDNA that made up the material.

TCRdb's table, derived via immunoSEQ multiplex PCR, lists solely in-frame clones and lacks some. The data hold over 150,000 clones, with roughly 84% observed a single time. The chain employs TRBV2 and TRBJ2-1; D perhaps matches TRBD1 (5 bases). Sample: peripheral blood. This receptor was taken from a woman between 35 and 50 years old with COVID-19, enrolled during active disease. The CDR3 nucleotides are TGTGCCAGCAACAGGCCTCTCCCCGTGCAGTTCTTC. Amino acid sequence: CASNRPLPVQFF.